What follows are 24 T cell receptor beta chains derived from one specimen sequenced in a study of OX40 agonist ivuxolimab in advanced cancers. Data came from immunoSEQ multiplex PCR; TCRdb stores just in-frame clones and leaves some out. Of about 46,000 clones listed, 91% were seen once; the top ten hold approximately 4.4%. The sample in question was CD4+ or CD8+ T cells sorted from blood, obtained in a trial of the OX40 agonist ivuxolimab. The receptors here all came from an adult with an advanced solid tumor such as melanoma, head and neck, liver or kidney cancer.

This clone has only a few counts. The V call is TRBV4-3, the J call TRBJ2-7, with D possibly matching TRBD2 (6 bases). The CDR3 covers 18 residues. V shed 0 bases and J shed 1 base, with 19 bases lying between them. Germline CDR1 reads LGHNA; CDR2 reads YSLEER. The CDR3 coding sequence is TGCGCCAGCAGCCAAGACGGAAGCGGGTTCGAGCATTCCTACGAGCAGTACTTC. This encodes CASSQDGSGFEHSYEQYF.

The chain has TRBV7-9 and TRBJ2-2; D gene uncertain. The CDR3 covers 13 residues. CDR1 is SEHNR, CDR2 FQNEAQ, per germline (reference sequence). Deletions cut 1 base from V and 4 bases from J, with 4 bases between. As DNA, the CDR3 is TGTGCCAGCAGCTTAGATACCACCGGGGAGCTGTTTTTT. It codes for CASSLDTTGELFF.

The rearrangement uses TRBV5-4 and TRBJ2-7; 10 bases line up with TRBD1. Trimming took 4 bases from V and 4 from J; bases not matched to a gene: 11. This CDR3 region has 16 residues. Germline V gives CDR1 SGHNT, CDR2 YYREEE (reference sequence). The CDR3 loop reads CASSPLEGQGIYEQYF. The CDR3 nucleotides are TGTGCCAGCAGCCCGCTAGAGGGACAGGGGATTTACGAGCAGTACTTC.

This clone showed up just once. The CDR3 coding sequence is TGTGCCAGCAGCCCCCCGACGGTGTCGGGCAATGAGCAGTTCTTC. It is translated as CASSPPTVSGNEQFF. This chain joins TRBV7-9 and TRBJ2-1; D uncertain. Trimming stripped 5 bases from V and 6 bases from J, with 17 bases between. Germline assignment: CDR1 SEHNR and CDR2 FQNEAQ (reference sequence). The CDR3 extends over 15 amino acids.

The J gene is TRBJ2-5, the V gene TRBV7-9; 10 bases are a match to TRBD2. Trimming removed 3 bases from V and 5 bases from J; junction bases left unmatched: 3. Germline loops: CDR1 SEHNR, CDR2 FQNEAQ (reference sequence). CDR3 size: 14 residues. The CDR3 region is CASSLGLARETQYF. The CDR3 DNA sequence: TGTGCCAGCAGCTTGGGACTAGCGAGGGAGACCCAGTACTTC.

This clone was detected only once. Here the CDR3 DNA reads TGTGCCAGCAGGCTAGGGGGGAATGAAAAACTGTTTTTT. This translates into CASRLGGNEKLFF. This chain connects TRBV13 to TRBJ1-4; maybe TRBD1 (6 bases). Germline CDR1 is PRHDT and CDR2 is FYEKMQ (reference sequence). The CDR3 spans 13 residues. Deletions cut 6 bases from V and 5 bases from J, with 10 bases between.

The rearrangement links TRBV28 to TRBJ1-4; D unclear. The V end lost 6 bases, the J end lost 6 bases, and 11 bases lay between the germline ends. From germline, CDR1 is MDHEN and CDR2 SYDVKM. The length of the CDR3 is 13 residues. Written as DNA, the CDR3 is TGTGCCAGCAGGGGAAAGGCAGATGAAAAACTGTTTTTT. Protein sequence: CASRGKADEKLFF. Full variable domain (outside the CDR3, taken from reference TRBV28 and TRBJ1-4): DVKVTQSSRYLVKRTGEKVFLECVQDMDHENMFWYRQDPGLGLRLIYFSYDVKMKEKGDIPEGYSVSREKKERFSLILESASTNQTSMYLCASRGKADEKLFFGSGTQLSVL.

The chain joins TRBV7-2 to TRBJ2-7, with D perhaps TRBD1 (6 bases). The V gene's germline CDR1 is SGHTA and CDR2 FQGNSA. The V end lost 5 bases, the J end lost 1 base, and 12 bases lay between the germline ends. The CDR3 has 14 residues. The CDR3 nucleotides are TGTGCCAGCAGCGTGACAGGTTTGTCCTACGAGCAGTACGTC. Translated: CASSVTGLSYEQYV.

The chain is built from TRBV30 and TRBJ2-7; no reliable D call. Germline V gene data show CDR1 as GTSNPN and CDR2 as SVGIG (reference sequence). The CDR3 runs to 15 residues. V was clipped by 4 bases and J by 3 bases, with 19 bases between them. In nucleotides, the CDR3 is TGTGCCTGGAATCGCGACGCAAACCTTTTCTACGAGCAGTACTTC. Translation: CAWNRDANLFYEQYF. Full variable domain (remainder filled in from reference TRBV30 and TRBJ2-7): SQTIHQWPATLVQPVGSPLSLECTVEGTSNPNLYWYRQAAGRGLQLLFYSVGIGQISSEVPQNLSASRPQDRQFILSSKKLLLSDSGFYLCAWNRDANLFYEQYFGPGTRLTVT.

The chain combines TRBV4-1 with TRBJ1-5, with D unclear. Per germline, CDR1 MGHRA and CDR2 YSYEKL. Trimming shortened V by 0 bases and J by 0 bases, and 6 bases separated the two germline ends. CDR3 length: 15 amino acids. The CDR3 sequence: CASSQEVLSNQPQHF. In nucleotides, the CDR3 is TGCGCCAGCAGCCAAGAGGTACTTAGCAATCAGCCCCAGCATTTT.

CDR3 in DNA: TGTGCCAGCAGCTCAGGGGTCTTAGGGTCACCCCTCCACTTT. Protein sequence: CASSSGVLGSPLHF. The chain joins TRBV6-5 to TRBJ1-6; possibly TRBD1 for D (6 bases). Trimming removed 6 bases from V and 10 bases from J, with 16 bases in between. The CDR3 spans 14 residues. From germline, CDR1 is MNHEY and CDR2 SVGAGI.

This clone has a handful of counts. The CDR3 does not end in the conserved phenylalanine or tryptophan, so this is likely a read error. The DNA is omitted, as the CDR3 cannot be located on it reliably, and the CDR3 follows TCRdb's listing. The chain is built from TRBV10-3 and TRBJ2-7; the table assigns TRBD2, which was not confirmed against the DNA. The germline gives CDR1 ENHRY, CDR2 SYGVKD. The CDR3 is 11 residues long, counting both termini. The CDR3 sequence: CAILLSGRARI.

This clone was counted a single time. V usage is TRBV19 and J usage is TRBJ2-2; D ambiguous. Germline-derived CDR1 and CDR2 are LNHDA and SQIVND (reference sequence). There are 15 residues in the CDR3. V lost 1 base to trimming and J lost 5 bases, with 11 bases between them. CDR3 residues: CASSIAPYLTGELFF. CDR3 nucleotides: TGTGCCAGTAGTATAGCCCCCTACTTAACCGGGGAGCTGTTTTTT.

The chain links TRBV7-6 to TRBJ1-1, with TRBD1 matching over 7 bases. Trimming at V came to 4 bases and at J to 8 bases, leaving 10 bases not matched to a gene. CDR3 size: 14 residues. From germline, CDR1 is SGHVS and CDR2 FNYEAQ. CDR3 region: CASSYSGTAHEAFF. CDR3 in DNA: TGTGCCAGCAGCTATTCCGGGACAGCTCACGAAGCTTTCTTT.

The chain employs TRBV28 and TRBJ1-1; tentatively, D is TRBD1 (6 bases). Looked up from germline, CDR1 is MDHEN and CDR2 is SYDVKM. V was shortened by 5 bases and J by 4 bases, with 20 bases between the two germline ends. This CDR3 has 16 residues. CDR3 nucleotides: TGTGCCAGCAGTCGCTACAGGGACCCTAACTTCACTGAAGCTTTCTTT. Translation: CASSRYRDPNFTEAFF. Full variable domain (remainder filled in from reference TRBV28 and TRBJ1-1): DVKVTQSSRYLVKRTGEKVFLECVQDMDHENMFWYRQDPGLGLRLIYFSYDVKMKEKGDIPEGYSVSREKKERFSLILESASTNQTSMYLCASSRYRDPNFTEAFFGQGTRLTVV.

This chain uses TRBV19 with TRBJ1-4; D may be TRBD1 (6 bases). This CDR3 comprises 15 residues. Germline V CDR1 and CDR2: LNHDA, SQIVND (reference sequence). V shed 6 bases and J shed 0 bases, with 11 bases lying between them. This CDR3 reads CASSYTGTTNEKLFF. Written as DNA, the CDR3 is TGTGCCAGTAGCTACACAGGGACAACTAATGAAAAACTGTTTTTT.

The chain joins TRBV7-9 to TRBJ2-7, with 8 bases fitting TRBD1. V lost 4 bases and J lost 6; bases outside the gene matches: 14. CDR1 is SEHNR and CDR2 is FQNEAQ in the germline V gene (reference sequence). The CDR3 totals 16 residues. CDR3 sequence reads: CASSSLDRDALFEQYV. The CDR3 bases are TGTGCCAGCAGCTCTTTGGACAGGGACGCCCTCTTCGAGCAGTACGTC.

V and J are TRBV11-2 and TRBJ1-3; perhaps TRBD1 as D (6 bases). Per the germline V gene, CDR1 is SGHAT and CDR2 is FQNNGV. Trimming left V 3 bases short and J 3 bases short, with 15 bases between. The CDR3 is 16 amino acids. CDR3 DNA: TGTGCCAGCAGCTTGGCTACAGGGACCGGTGGAAACACCATATATTTT. This sequence encodes CASSLATGTGGNTIYF.

The DNA of the CDR3 is TGTGCCAGCAGAGGACAGGGGGCTCGGGAGCAGTACTTC. Translated, it gives CASRGQGAREQYF. V is TRBV27 and J is TRBJ2-5; the match to TRBD1 covers 11 bases. The CDR3 is 13 amino acids. The ends lost 6 bases at V and 11 bases at J; junction bases unmatched: 8. Germline values: CDR1 MNHEY, CDR2 SMNVEV (reference sequence).

The chain employs TRBV25-1 and TRBJ1-4; tentatively, D is TRBD1 (5 bases). Germline assignment: CDR1 MGHDK and CDR2 SYGVNS. V was clipped by 5 bases and J by 0 bases, with 10 bases between them. The CDR3 runs to 15 residues. CDR3 in DNA: TGTGCCAGCAGTTCGACAGCTGCAACTAATGAAAAACTGTTTTTT. Translating gives CASSSTAATNEKLFF.

The rearrangement uses TRBV27 and TRBJ1-1; no clear D. V shed 11 bases and J shed 4 bases, with 20 bases lying between them. CDR1 and CDR2 (germline): MNHEY, SMNVEV (reference sequence). The CDR3 has 14 residues. The CDR3 reads CASRAGGSSTEAFF. In nucleotides, the CDR3 is TGTGCCTCGCGCGCGGGAGGTAGTTCCACTGAAGCTTTCTTT.

The rearrangement joins TRBV28 to TRBJ1-4; 7 bases align to TRBD1. This CDR3 region has 15 residues. The germline CDR1 and CDR2 sequences are MDHEN and SYDVKM. V dropped 5 bases and J dropped 5; count of bases not matched to a gene: 8. The CDR3 is CASSETGNRNEKLFF. The CDR3 bases are TGTGCCAGCAGTGAGACAGGGAATAGGAATGAAAAACTGTTTTTT.

This chain links TRBV19 with TRBJ1-1; no firm D call. Deletions cut 0 bases from V and 7 bases from J, with 15 bases between. Germline V gives CDR1 LNHDA, CDR2 SQIVND (reference sequence). The CDR3 loop spans 15 amino acids. The CDR3 DNA sequence: TGTGCCAGTAGTATAGATCTAGGCAGGACCCTTGAAGCTTTCTTT. It yields the protein CASSIDLGRTLEAFF.

This chain links TRBV7-9 with TRBJ2-7; TRBD1 matches at 9 bases. V shed 5 bases, J shed 5 bases, and the junction held 10 bases outside the gene matches. CDR1 is SEHNR and CDR2 is FQNEAQ in the germline V gene (reference sequence). This CDR3 comprises 15 residues. The CDR3 DNA is TGTGCCAGCAGCACTTGGGACAGGGCCAGGGACGAGCAGTACTTC. This codes for CASSTWDRARDEQYF.